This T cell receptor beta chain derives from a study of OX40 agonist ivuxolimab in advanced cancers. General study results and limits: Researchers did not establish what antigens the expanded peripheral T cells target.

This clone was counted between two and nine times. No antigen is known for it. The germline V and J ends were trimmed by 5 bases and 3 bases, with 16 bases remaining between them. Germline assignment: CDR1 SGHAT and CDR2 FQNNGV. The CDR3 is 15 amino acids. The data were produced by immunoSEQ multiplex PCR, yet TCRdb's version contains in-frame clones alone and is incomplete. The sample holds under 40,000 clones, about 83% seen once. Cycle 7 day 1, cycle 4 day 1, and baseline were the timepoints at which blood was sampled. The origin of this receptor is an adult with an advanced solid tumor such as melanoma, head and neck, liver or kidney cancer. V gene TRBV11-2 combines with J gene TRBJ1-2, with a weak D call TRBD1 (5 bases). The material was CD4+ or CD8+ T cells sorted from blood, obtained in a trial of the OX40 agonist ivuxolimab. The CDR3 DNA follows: TGTGCCAGCAGCGACCACGGATGGGGGGACTATGGCTACACCTTC. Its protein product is CASSDHGWGDYGYTF.